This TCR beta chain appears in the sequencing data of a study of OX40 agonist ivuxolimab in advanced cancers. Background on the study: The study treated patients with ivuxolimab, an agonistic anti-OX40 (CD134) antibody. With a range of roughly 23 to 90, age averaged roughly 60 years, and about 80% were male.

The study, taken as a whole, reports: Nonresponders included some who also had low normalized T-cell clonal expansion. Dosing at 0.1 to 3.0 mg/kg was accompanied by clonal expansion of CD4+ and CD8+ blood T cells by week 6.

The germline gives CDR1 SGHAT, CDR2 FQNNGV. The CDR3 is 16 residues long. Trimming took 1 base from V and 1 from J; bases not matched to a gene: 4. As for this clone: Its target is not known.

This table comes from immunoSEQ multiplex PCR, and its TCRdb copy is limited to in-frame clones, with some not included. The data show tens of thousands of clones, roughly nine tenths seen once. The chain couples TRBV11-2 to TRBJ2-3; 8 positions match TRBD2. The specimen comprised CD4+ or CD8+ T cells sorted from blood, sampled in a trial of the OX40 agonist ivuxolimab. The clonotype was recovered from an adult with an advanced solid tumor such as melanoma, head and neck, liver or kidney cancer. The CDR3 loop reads CASSLGPGGGTDTQYF. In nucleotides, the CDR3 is TGTGCCAGCAGCTTAGGTCCGGGAGGGGGCACAGATACGCAGTATTTT.